This T cell receptor (beta chain) appears in the sequencing data of a study of blood T cell repertoires in COVID-19. Data came from immunoSEQ multiplex PCR; TCRdb stores just in-frame clones and leaves some out. The data contain 310,000 or so clones, about 83% of them seen just once; the ten biggest clones take up 6%. The source of this sequence is a woman aged 40 to 50 who had recovered from COVID-19. The sequenced sample was PBMCs or T cells enriched from blood (not recorded which).

CDR3 in amino acids: CASSLSGPRYEQYF. In nucleotides, the CDR3 is TGTGCCAGCAGTTTATCAGGGCCGCGCTACGAGCAGTACTTC. V is TRBV28 and J is TRBJ2-7; D is possibly TRBD1 (5 bases). Trimming took 1 base from V and 3 from J, leaving 10 bases between them. CDR1 MDHEN and CDR2 SYDVKM come from the germline V gene. This CDR3 region has 14 residues.